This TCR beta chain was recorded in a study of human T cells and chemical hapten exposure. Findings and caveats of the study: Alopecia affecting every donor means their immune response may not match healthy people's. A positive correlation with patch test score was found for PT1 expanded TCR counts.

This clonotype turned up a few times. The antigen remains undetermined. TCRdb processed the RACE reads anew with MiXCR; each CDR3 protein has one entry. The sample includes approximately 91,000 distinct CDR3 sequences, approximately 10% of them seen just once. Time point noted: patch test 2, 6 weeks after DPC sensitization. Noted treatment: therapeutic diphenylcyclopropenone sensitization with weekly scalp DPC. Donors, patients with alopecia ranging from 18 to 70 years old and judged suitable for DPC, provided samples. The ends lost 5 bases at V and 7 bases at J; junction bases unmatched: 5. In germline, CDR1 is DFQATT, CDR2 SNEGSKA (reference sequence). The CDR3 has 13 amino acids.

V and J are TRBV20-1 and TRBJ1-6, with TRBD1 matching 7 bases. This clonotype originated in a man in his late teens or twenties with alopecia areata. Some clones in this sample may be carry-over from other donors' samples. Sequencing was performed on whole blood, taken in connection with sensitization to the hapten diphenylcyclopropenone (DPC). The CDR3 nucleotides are TGCAGTGCTGAGGGGGCTCCGAATTCACCCCTCCACTTT. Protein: CSAEGAPNSPLHF.